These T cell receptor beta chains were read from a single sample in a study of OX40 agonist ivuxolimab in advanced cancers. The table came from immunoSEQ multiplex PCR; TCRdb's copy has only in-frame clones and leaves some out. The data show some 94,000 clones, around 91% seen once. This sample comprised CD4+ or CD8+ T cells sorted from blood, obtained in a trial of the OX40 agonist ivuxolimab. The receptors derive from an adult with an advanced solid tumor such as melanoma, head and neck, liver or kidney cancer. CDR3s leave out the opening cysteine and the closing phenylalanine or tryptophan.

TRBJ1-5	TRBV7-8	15	ASSLGVGSSNNQPQH
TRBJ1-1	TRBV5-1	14	ASSLDGSSGRIEAF
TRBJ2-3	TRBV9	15	ASSLVGGQGMADTQY
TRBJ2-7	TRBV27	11	ASSYRTDYEQY
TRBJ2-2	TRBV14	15	ASSRRDRIRKAGELF
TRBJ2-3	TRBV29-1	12	SVEEGGGTDTQY
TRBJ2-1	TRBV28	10	ASSFLSGEQF
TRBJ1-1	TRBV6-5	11	ASIGGGGTEAF
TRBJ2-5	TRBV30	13	AWSGLAGEIGTQY
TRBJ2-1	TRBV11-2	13	ASSLGLAGGYGKF
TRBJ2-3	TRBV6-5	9	ASRHTDTQY
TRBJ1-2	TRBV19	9	ASFRPYGYT
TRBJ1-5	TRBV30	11	AWSASGGRPQH
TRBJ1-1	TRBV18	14	ASSPLVDLGDTEAF
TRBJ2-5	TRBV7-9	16	ASSLVRLAGGRQETQY
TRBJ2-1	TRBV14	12	ASSQLLSGGEQF
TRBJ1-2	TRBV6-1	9	ASSEFGGYT
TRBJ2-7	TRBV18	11	ASSHDSNYEQY
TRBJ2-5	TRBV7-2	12	ASSLAGGPETQY
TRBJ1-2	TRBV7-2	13	ASSLVTGGGDGYT
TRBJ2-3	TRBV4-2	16	ASSQAFSGSGSTDTQY
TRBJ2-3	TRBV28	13	ASRLAGGGTDTQY
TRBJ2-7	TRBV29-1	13	SVAGTGALIDEQY
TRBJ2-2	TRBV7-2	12	ASSLVGGTGELF
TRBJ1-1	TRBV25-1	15	ASSENPGRRTHTEAF
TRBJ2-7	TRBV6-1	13	ASSAWTSGSDEQY
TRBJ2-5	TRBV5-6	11	ASSSEWGGTQY
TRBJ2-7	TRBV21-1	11	ASSKEKGWEQY
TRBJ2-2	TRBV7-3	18	ASSLLVVGLGPGYTGELF
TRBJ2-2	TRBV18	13	ASSPSSGNIGELF
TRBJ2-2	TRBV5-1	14	ASSLLTGGGTGELF
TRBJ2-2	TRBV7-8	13	ASSFTGMATGELF
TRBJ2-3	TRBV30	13	AWSVLAGGTDTQY
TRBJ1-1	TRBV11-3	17	ASRDLRGVLRDMNTEAF
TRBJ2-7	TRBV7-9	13	ASSVGDWISYEQY
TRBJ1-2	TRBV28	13	ASSPLLSVGGLGT
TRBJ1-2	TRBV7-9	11	TSGLGTAGGYT
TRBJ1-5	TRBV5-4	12	ASSDEGARQPQH
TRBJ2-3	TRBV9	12	ASSVGAGTDTQY
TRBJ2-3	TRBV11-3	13	ASSLAGGPTDTQY
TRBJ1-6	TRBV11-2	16	ASSLIGLRQVYNSPLH
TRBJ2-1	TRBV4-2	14	ASSQDQLVRTNEQF
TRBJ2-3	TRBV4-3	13	ASSQDWSGAGTQY
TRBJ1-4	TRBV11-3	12	ASSLGTANEKLF
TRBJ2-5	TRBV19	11	ASTLAGQETQY
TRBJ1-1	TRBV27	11	ASGYRGPTEAF
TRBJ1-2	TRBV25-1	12	ASSEYNSLYGYT
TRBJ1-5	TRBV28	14	ASSSHAGTRNQPQH